By share, the clone carrying this TCR beta chain ranks as medium-sized. The antigen is unknown. Per germline, CDR1 LGHNT and CDR2 FRNRAP. Between the trimmed V and J ends, which lost 1 base and 8 bases, there was a span of 6 bases. The CDR3 is 12 residues long. The data are from a study of metastatic and nonmetastatic thyroid tumors. Study-level background: Blood and tumor or nodule tissue repertoires from malignant and benign thyroid patients were compared. Study-wide points: When malignant thyroid tumors were compared with benign nodules, TCR beta diversity was reportedly significantly higher in the malignant tumors. This held in both blood and tumor samples.

Treatment of any kind had been given to no patient before thyroid surgery. Authors' analysis steps: Differences in CDR3 between clinicopathological groups were drawn on to build a classifier intended to discriminate distant-metastatic papillary thyroid cancer patients. TCRdb redid the clone calls on the PCR reads using MiXCR. The V and J calls and clone size are TCRdb's, not the authors'. The table includes 30,000 to 45,000 clones, under 30% detected once. Sample: blood. The TCR sequence derives from a male donor with papillary thyroid cancer or a benign thyroid nodule (not recorded which). Some clones in this sample may be carry-over from other donors' samples. The chain is built from TRBV12-5 and TRBJ2-1, with no clear D. The CDR3 DNA reads as TGTGCTAGTGGTTTGGAACCATATGAGCAGTTCTTC. It is translated as CASGLEPYEQFF.